The TCR beta chain under discussion was sequenced for a study of CD4 T cells in relation to SARS-CoV-2 and coronaviruses. As for the study in general: No peptide or an HIV-1 Nef peptide pool served as negative control.

Unexposed donor CD4+ T cells date from 2011-2018, before the COVID-19 pandemic. The cells were cultured for roughly 11 days before CD4+ T cells were isolated. As cell numbers allowed, unexposed-donor CD4+ T cells faced SARS-CoV-2 S/N and four cold-coronavirus spikes. Data came from immunoSEQ multiplex PCR; TCRdb stores just in-frame clones and leaves some out. The data show about 15,000 clones, with 76% seen just once and about a quarter held by the top ten. This CDR3 has 15 amino acids. Looked up from germline, CDR1 is GTSNPN and CDR2 is SVGIG (reference sequence). V trimming: 5 bases; J trimming: 6 bases; junction bases outside the gene matches: 9. This clone was observed a single time. Antigen specificity is unknown.

This sequence joins TRBV30 and TRBJ2-2, with 10 nucleotides matching TRBD2. The specimen sequenced was CD4+ T cells from PBMCs, cultured in vitro. This sequence originates from a human donor in good health. CDR3 nucleotide sequence: TGTGCCTGGCGAGCTAGCGGGAGAGGGTCCGGGGAGCTGTTTTTT. Translating it yields CAWRASGRGSGELFF. Supplemented by reference TRBV30 and TRBJ2-2, the full variable domain reads SQTIHQWPATLVQPVGSPLSLECTVEGTSNPNLYWYRQAAGRGLQLLFYSVGIGQISSEVPQNLSASRPQDRQFILSSKKLLLSDSGFYLCAWRASGRGSGELFFGEGSRLTVL.